One sample yielded the 5 T cell receptor beta chains listed below, sequenced in a study of T cells in women clearing cervical HPV infection. The repertoire was sequenced with immunoSEQ multiplex PCR; TCRdb's copy has only in-frame clones and lacks some. Its table lists 46,000 or so clones. The specimen sequenced was blood buffy coat. Receptor source: a woman aged 18 to 75 with a cervical HPV16 infection that either progressed to CIN3+ or cleared (not recorded which).

As regards this clone: The CDR3 end lies 3 residues beyond the end of the read and is filled in from the germline J gene. V usage is TRBV19 and J usage is TRBJ1-2; D is uncertain. CDR3 length: 15 residues. The germline gives CDR1 LNHDA, CDR2 SQIVND (reference sequence). The sequenced part of the CDR3 DNA is TGTGCCAGTAGTTGCGTGACTAGCGAACACAATGAC. Residues: CASSCVTSEHND. The whole CDR3 region reads CASSCVTSEHNDYTF.

Turning to this clone: The read stops 3 residues short of the end of the CDR3; the missing end is completed from the germline J gene. The chain joins TRBV7-9 to TRBJ1-4; 8 nucleotides align to TRBD1. V trimming: 4 bases; J trimming: 7 bases; junction bases outside the gene matches: 2. The CDR3 extends over 13 amino acids. Germline V gene sequence: CDR1 SEHNR, CDR2 FQNEAQ (reference sequence). The CDR3 DNA, read in part, is TGTGCCAGCAGCTCGGGACAGGTTGAAAAA. Encoded protein: CASSSGQVEK. The CDR3 in full is CASSSGQVEKLFF.

About this clone: Sequencing ends 3 residues short of the CDR3 end; the germline J gene provides the rest. The gene calls are TRBV2 and TRBJ2-2, with 9 bases aligning to TRBD1. The CDR3 sequence is 15 residues long. Germline CDR1 is SNHLY and CDR2 is FYNNEI. CDR3 sequence reads: CASRAWRTGDSPLFF. CDR3 bases read: TGTGCCAGCAGAGCATGGAGGACAGGGGATTCACCG.

In regard to this clone: The read terminates 3 residues before the CDR3 end, so the remaining end is supplied by the germline J gene. The V gene is TRBV30, the J gene TRBJ2-1; D call uncertain. The V gene lost 3 bases and the J gene lost 9 bases, with 21 bases spanning the gap. The CDR3 spans 15 residues. Looked up from germline, CDR1 is GTSNPN and CDR2 is SVGIG (reference sequence). CDR3: CAWSPIGRAEGEQFF. The CDR3 bases that were read are TGTGCCTGGAGCCCTATCGGCCGCGCGGAAGGTGAG.

As to this clone: Read sequence stops 3 residues before the CDR3 end, and the germline J gene provides the missing end. The J gene is TRBJ2-1, the V gene TRBV6-1; D perhaps matches TRBD1 (5 bases). CDR1 and CDR2 from the germline V gene are MNHNS and SASEGT. The CDR3 runs to 16 residues. Trimming left V 4 bases short and J 4 bases short, with 17 bases between. The CDR3 sequence: CASSGGRHYSYNEQFF. The sequenced part of the CDR3 DNA is TGTGCCAGCAGTGGGGGCCGTCATTACTCATACAATGAG.